A selection of T cell receptor beta chains follows, all from one sample in a study of CD8 T cells in ankylosing spondylitis. TCRdb ran MiXCR on the 5' RACE reads and lists one entry per CDR3 protein. The table shows some 700,000 distinct CDR3 sequences, with around 19% occurring only once. The sequenced sample was blood, either unsorted or a sorted T cell fraction (not recorded which). The receptors stem from a male donor with ankylosing spondylitis. Each CDR3 is given with its conserved first and last residue. A D gene is named only where the DNA matches it firmly. Size values are once, few and many counts, or a class for expanded clones, and some rows have none.

d_call j_call v_call clone_size cdr3_nt cdr3_aa
. TRBJ2-5 TRBV6-2/TRBV6-3 . TGTGCCAGCAGTTATCCACGGGACTACCAAGAGACCCAGTACTTC CASSYPRDYQETQYF
. TRBJ1-1 TRBV5-1 . TGCGCCATCAGCTTGGATGCAGCCATATTGAACACTGAAGCTTTCTTT CAISLDAAILNTEAFF
. TRBJ2-4 TRBV28 few TGTGCCAGCAGTCTACAGGCCAACAAAAACATTCAGTACTTC CASSLQANKNIQYF
. TRBJ2-7 TRBV7-9 . TGTGCCAGCAGCTTAGCCGCTCTAACCAGCTCCTACGAGCAGTACTTC CASSLAALTSSYEQYF
. TRBJ1-1 TRBV29-1 . TGCAGCGTTGAAGATCGGAGGGCAAGGAACACTGAAGCTTTCTTT CSVEDRRARNTEAFF
. TRBJ2-6 TRBV10-3 . TGTGCCATCAGTGAGCCGGGGGCAGGGATGGGGGCCAACGTCCTGACTTTC CAISEPGAGMGANVLTF
. TRBJ1-2 TRBV3-1 few TGTGCCAGCAGCCAATCCGTGGGGGGCTACACCTTC CASSQSVGGYTF
. TRBJ1-1 TRBV12-3/TRBV12-4 few TGTGCCAGCAGTTTCCGGGACACTGAAGCTTTCTTT CASSFRDTEAFF
. TRBJ2-1 TRBV12-3/TRBV12-4 many TGTGCCAGCAGTTTAAGGACTACATACAATGAGCAGTTCTTC CASSLRTTYNEQFF
. TRBJ1-1 TRBV20-1 . TGCAGTGCTAGAGACGGTTGGGGGACTGAAGCTTTCTTT CSARDGWGTEAFF
. TRBJ1-2 TRBV20-1 . TGCAGTGCCAGCCTGGGCGGGTATGGCTACACCTTC CSASLGGYGYTF
. TRBJ2-1 TRBV27 few TGTGCCAGCAGTGACCCCCGGGGGCTATCTTTGGATGAGCAGTTCTTC CASSDPRGLSLDEQFF
. TRBJ1-5 TRBV6-2/TRBV6-3 once TGTGCCAGCAGTTACCGGACAGCCCGCAATCAGCCCCAGCATTTT CASSYRTARNQPQHF